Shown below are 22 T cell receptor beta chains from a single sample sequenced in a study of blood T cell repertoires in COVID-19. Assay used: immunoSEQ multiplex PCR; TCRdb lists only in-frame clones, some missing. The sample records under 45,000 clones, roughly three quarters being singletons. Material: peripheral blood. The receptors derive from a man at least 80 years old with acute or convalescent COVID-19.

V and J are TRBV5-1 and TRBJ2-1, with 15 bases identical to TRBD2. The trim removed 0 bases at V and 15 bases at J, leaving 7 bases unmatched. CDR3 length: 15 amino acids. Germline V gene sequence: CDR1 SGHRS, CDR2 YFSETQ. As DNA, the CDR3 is TGCGCCAGCAGCTTGGATGGACTAGCGGGGGGGCGGTGGTTCTTC. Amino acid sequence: CASSLDGLAGGRWFF.

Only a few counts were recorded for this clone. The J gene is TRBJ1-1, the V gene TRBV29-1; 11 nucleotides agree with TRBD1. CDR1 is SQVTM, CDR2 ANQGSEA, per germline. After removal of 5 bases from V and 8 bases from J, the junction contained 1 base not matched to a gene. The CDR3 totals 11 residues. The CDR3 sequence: CSVRTGGEAFF. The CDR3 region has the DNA TGCAGCGTTCGGACAGGGGGCGAAGCTTTCTTT.

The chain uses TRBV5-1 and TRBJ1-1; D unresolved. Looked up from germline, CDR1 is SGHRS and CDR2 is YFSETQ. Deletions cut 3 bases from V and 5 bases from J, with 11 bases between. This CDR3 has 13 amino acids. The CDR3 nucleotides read TGCGCCAGCAGCTCACCCCGGGGAACTGAAGCTTTCTTT. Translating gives CASSSPRGTEAFF.

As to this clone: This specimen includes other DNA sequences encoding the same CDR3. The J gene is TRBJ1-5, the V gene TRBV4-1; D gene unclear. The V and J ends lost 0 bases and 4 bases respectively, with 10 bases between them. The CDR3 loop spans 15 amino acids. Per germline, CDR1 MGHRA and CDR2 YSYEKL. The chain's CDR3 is CASSQDRAGNQPQHF. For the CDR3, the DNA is TGCGCCAGCAGCCAAGATAGGGCGGGTAATCAGCCCCAGCATTTT.

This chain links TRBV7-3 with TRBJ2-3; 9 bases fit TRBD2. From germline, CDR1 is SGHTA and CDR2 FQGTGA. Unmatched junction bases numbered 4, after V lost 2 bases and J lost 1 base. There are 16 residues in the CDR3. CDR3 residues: CASSLGASGGTDTQYF. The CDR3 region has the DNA TGTGCCAGCAGCTTAGGGGCTAGCGGGGGCACAGATACGCAGTATTTT. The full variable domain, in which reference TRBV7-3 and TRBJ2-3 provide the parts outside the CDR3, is GAGVSQTPSNKVTEKGKYVELRCDPISGHTALYWYRQSLGQGPEFLIYFQGTGAADDSGLPNDRFFAVRPEGSVSTLKIQRTERGDSAVYLCASSLGASGGTDTQYFGPGTRLTVL.

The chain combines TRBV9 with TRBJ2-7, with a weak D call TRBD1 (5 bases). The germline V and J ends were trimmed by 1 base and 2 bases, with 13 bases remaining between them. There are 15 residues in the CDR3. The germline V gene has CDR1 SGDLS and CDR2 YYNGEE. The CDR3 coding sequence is TGTGCCAGCAGCGTATTTTTCCCAGGGACCTACGAGCAGTACTTC. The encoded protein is CASSVFFPGTYEQYF. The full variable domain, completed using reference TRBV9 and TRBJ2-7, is DSGVTQTPKHLITATGQRVTLRCSPRSGDLSVYWYQQSLDQGLQFLIQYYNGEERAKGNILERFSAQQFPDLHSELNLSSLELGDSALYFCASSVFFPGTYEQYFGPGTRLTVT.

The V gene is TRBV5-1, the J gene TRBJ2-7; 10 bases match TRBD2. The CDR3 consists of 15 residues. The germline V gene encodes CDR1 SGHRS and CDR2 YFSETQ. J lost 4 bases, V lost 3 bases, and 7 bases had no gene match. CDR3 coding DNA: TGCGCCAGCAGCTCCCTAGCGGGAGTTGGGTACGAGCAGTACTTC. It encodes CASSSLAGVGYEQYF.

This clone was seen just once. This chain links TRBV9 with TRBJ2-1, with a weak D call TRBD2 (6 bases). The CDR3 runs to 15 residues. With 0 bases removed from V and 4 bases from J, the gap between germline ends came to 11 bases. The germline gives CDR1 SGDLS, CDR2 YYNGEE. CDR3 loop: CASSVAGDSYNEQFF. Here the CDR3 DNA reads TGTGCCAGCAGCGTAGCCGGGGACTCGTACAATGAGCAGTTCTTC. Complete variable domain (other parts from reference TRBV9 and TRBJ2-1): DSGVTQTPKHLITATGQRVTLRCSPRSGDLSVYWYQQSLDQGLQFLIQYYNGEERAKGNILERFSAQQFPDLHSELNLSSLELGDSALYFCASSVAGDSYNEQFFGPGTRLTVL.

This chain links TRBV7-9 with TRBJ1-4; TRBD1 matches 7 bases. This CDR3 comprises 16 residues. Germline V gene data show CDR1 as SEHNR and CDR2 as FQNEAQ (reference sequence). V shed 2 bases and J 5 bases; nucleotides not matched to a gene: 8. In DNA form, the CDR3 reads TGTGCCAGCAGCTTATACCCGACAGGGACCAATGAAAAACTGTTTTTT. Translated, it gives CASSLYPTGTNEKLFF.

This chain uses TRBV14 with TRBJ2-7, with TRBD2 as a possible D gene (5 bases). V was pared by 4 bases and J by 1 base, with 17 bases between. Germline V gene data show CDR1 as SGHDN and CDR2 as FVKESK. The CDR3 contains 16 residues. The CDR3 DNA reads TGTGCCAGCAGCCCCCATGGGCGGGCGTCTTCCTACGAGCAGTACTTC. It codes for CASSPHGRASSYEQYF.

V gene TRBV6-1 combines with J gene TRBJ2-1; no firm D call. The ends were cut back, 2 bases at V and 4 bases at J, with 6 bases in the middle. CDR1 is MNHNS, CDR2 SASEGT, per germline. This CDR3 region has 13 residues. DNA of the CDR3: TGTGCCAGCAGTGAATTAGTGTACAATGAGCAGTTCTTC. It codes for CASSELVYNEQFF.

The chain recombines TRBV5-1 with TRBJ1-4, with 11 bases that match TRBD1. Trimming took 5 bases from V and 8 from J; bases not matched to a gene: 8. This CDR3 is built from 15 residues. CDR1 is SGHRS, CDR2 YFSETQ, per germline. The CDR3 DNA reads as TGCGCCAGCAGGGAACGGACAGGGGGCCCCGAAAAACTGTTTTTT. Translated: CASRERTGGPEKLFF.

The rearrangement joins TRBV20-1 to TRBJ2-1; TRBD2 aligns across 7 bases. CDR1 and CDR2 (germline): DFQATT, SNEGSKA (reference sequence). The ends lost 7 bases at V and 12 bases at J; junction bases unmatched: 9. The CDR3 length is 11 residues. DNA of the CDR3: TGCAGTGTCAGACATAGCGGGCCGCAGTTCTTC. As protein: CSVRHSGPQFF.

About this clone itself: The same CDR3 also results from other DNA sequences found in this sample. The CDR3 region has the DNA TGCGCCAGCAGTCAGACGGGGTTACGACAGACCCAGTACTTC. Translation: CASSQTGLRQTQYF. The chain recombines TRBV23-1 with TRBJ2-5, with D possibly TRBD2 on 5 matching bases. TRBV23-1 is recorded as an ORF, its role being uncertain. Between the trimmed V and J ends, which lost 3 bases and 6 bases, there was a span of 14 bases. The CDR3 is made up of 14 amino acids.

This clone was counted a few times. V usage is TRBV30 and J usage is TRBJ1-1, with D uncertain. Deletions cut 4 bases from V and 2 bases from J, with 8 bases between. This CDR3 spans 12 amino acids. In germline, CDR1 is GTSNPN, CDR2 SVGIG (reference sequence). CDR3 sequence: CAWTGYNTEAFF. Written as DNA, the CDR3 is TGTGCCTGGACAGGCTATAACACTGAAGCTTTCTTT.

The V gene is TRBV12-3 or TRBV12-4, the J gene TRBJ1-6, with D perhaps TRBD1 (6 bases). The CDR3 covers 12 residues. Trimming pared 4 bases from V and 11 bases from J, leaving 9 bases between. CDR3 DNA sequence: TGTGCCAGCAGTTCGACAGGCCCACCCCTCCACTTT. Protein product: CASSSTGPPLHF.

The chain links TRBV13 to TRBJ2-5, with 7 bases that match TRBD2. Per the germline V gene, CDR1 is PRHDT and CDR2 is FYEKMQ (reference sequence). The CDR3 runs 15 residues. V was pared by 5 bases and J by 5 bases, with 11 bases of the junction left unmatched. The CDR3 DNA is TGTGCCAGCAGCAGGCTAGCGGAGGGGCGGGAGACCCAGTACTTC. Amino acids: CASSRLAEGRETQYF.

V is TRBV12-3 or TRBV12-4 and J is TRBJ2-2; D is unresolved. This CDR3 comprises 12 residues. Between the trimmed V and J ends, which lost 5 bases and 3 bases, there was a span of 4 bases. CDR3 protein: CASSLDTGELFF. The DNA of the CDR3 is TGTGCCAGCAGTCTCGACACCGGGGAGCTGTTTTTT.

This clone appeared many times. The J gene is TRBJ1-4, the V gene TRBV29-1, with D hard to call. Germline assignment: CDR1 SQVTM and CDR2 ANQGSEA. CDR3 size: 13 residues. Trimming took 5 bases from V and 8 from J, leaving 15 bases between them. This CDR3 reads CSVMSQRQEKLFF. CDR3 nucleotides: TGCAGCGTTATGAGCCAGAGGCAAGAAAAACTGTTTTTT.

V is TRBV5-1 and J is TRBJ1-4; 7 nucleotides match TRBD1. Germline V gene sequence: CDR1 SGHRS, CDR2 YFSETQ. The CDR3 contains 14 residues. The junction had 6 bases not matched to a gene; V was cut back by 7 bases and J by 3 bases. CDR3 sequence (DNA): TGCGCCAGCCGGGTGGGACAGCCTAATGAAAAACTGTTTTTT. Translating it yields CASRVGQPNEKLFF.

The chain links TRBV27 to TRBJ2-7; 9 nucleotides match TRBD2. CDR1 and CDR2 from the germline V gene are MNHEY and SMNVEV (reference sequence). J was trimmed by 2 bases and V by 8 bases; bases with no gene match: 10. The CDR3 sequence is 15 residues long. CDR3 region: CASGEGLAKTYEQYF. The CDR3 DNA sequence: TGTGCCAGCGGAGAGGGACTAGCCAAAACCTACGAGCAGTACTTC.

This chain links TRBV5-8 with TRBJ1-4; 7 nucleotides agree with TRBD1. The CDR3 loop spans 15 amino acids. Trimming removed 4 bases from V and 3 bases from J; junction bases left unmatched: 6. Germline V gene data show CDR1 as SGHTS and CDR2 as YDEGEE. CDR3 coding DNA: TGTGCCAGCAGCAAACAGGGGAAGGCTAATGAAAAACTGTTTTTT. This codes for CASSKQGKANEKLFF. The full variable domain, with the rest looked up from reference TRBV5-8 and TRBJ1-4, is EAGVTQSPTHLIKTRGQQATLRCSPISGHTSVYWYQQALGLGLQFLLWYDEGEERNRGNFPPRFSGRQFPNYSSELNVNALELEDSALYLCASSKQGKANEKLFFGSGTQLSVL.